Below are 20 T cell receptor beta chains sequenced from a single sample in a study of T cell responses to AZD1222 COVID-19 vaccine. Using immunoSEQ multiplex PCR, the repertoire was profiled, and TCRdb retains in-frame clones only, with some absent. In the table there are some 110,000 clones, about 87% of which are singletons. The sample here was peripheral blood, taken on day 0 of AZD1222 vaccination. Receptors were obtained from an adult in good health.

The J gene is TRBJ2-7, the V gene TRBV4-3, with D maybe TRBD1 (6 bases). Trimming removed 3 bases from V and 4 bases from J, with 10 bases in between. Germline CDR1 and CDR2: LGHNA and YSLEER. This CDR3 is 13 amino acids long. CDR3: CASSQHREYEQYF. CDR3 sequence (DNA): TGCGCCAGCAGCCAGCACAGGGAGTACGAGCAGTACTTC.

The chain combines TRBV24-1 with TRBJ2-4, with D perhaps being TRBD1 or TRBD2 (5 bases each). Germline V lookup: CDR1 KGHDR, CDR2 SFDVKD. The CDR3 loop spans 14 amino acids. Between the trimmed V and J ends, which lost 8 bases and 8 bases, there was a span of 18 bases. CDR3 nucleotides: TGTGCCACCAACCGGCCCGGGACGGTTGACATTCAGTACTTC. As protein: CATNRPGTVDIQYF.

Written as DNA, the CDR3 is TGTGCCAGCAGCCCGCTCCTAGCGGGGGCCCAAGAGACCCAGTACTTC. This translates into CASSPLLAGAQETQYF. This chain joins TRBV5-5 and TRBJ2-5; 10 nucleotides line up with TRBD2. This CDR3 has 16 amino acids. The germline CDR1 and CDR2 sequences are SGHKS and YYEKEE (reference sequence). Germline trimming cut 4 bases from V and 1 base from J; bases unmatched to any gene: 7.

This clone has a handful of counts. The J gene is TRBJ2-7, the V gene TRBV7-9; D might be TRBD1 (6 bases). The germline V gene encodes CDR1 SEHNR and CDR2 FQNEAQ (reference sequence). With 6 bases removed from V and 0 bases from J, the gap between germline ends came to 15 bases. This CDR3 region has 15 residues. The CDR3 protein is CASSSPGESSYEQYF. The CDR3 nucleotides read TGTGCCAGCAGTTCCCCAGGGGAAAGCTCCTACGAGCAGTACTTC.

This chain links TRBV19 with TRBJ1-2; D gene uncertain. V was trimmed by 7 bases and J by 8 bases, leaving 17 bases between them. Germline loops: CDR1 LNHDA, CDR2 SQIVND (reference sequence). The CDR3 is made up of 13 amino acids. CDR3 loop: CASTPVGGQGYTF. The CDR3 nucleotides are TGTGCCAGTACTCCTGTTGGAGGGCAAGGCTACACCTTC.

This chain uses TRBV4-2 with TRBJ1-1; 8 nucleotides agree with TRBD1. The CDR3 is 16 residues long. The junction had 8 bases not matched to a gene; V was cut back by 0 bases and J by 5 bases. Germline CDR1 and CDR2: LGHNA and YNFKEQ. CDR3 DNA sequence: TGTGCCAGCAGCCAAGATCCTCAGGGGGCGACGACTGAAGCTTTCTTT. It specifies CASSQDPQGATTEAFF.

V gene TRBV2 combines with J gene TRBJ2-7; D ambiguous. V was pared by 6 bases and J by 6 bases, with 15 bases between. The CDR3 has 13 residues. Germline-derived CDR1 and CDR2 are SNHLY and FYNNEI. The CDR3 protein is CASSWSSTPEQYF. The CDR3 DNA follows: TGTGCCAGCAGCTGGAGTAGCACACCCGAGCAGTACTTC.

V and J are TRBV6-2 or TRBV6-3 and TRBJ2-3, with 11 positions matching TRBD2. The ends lost 5 bases at V and 4 bases at J; junction bases unmatched: 8. This CDR3 spans 16 amino acids. The germline CDR1 and CDR2 sequences are MNHEY and SVGEGT. CDR3 residues: CASSTSGSGVADTQYF. CDR3 DNA sequence: TGTGCCAGCAGTACTAGCGGGAGTGGTGTGGCAGATACGCAGTATTTT.

The V gene is TRBV5-1, the J gene TRBJ2-7; 14 positions match TRBD2. The CDR3 length is 22 residues. V lost 0 bases to trimming and J lost 5 bases; unmatched junction nucleotides: 22. Looked up from germline, CDR1 is SGHRS and CDR2 is YFSETQ. Here the CDR3 DNA reads TGCGCCAGCAGCTTGGTCTGGGGATCGGGGACTAGCGGGAGCACGAGCGGCCACGAGCAGTACTTC. Residues: CASSLVWGSGTSGSTSGHEQYF.

V and J are TRBV7-2 and TRBJ1-2; the match to TRBD1 covers 7 bases. J was trimmed by 6 bases and V by 6 bases; bases with no gene match: 19. This CDR3 comprises 17 residues. CDR1 is SGHTA and CDR2 is FQGNSA in the germline V gene. In nucleotides, the CDR3 is TGTGCCAGCAGTAGGAACCTTTGGGGACAGTTATCGGATGGCTACACCTTC. Protein sequence: CASSRNLWGQLSDGYTF.

The genes are TRBV5-4 and TRBJ2-3, with TRBD2 identical over 12 bases. This CDR3 is built from 16 residues. Germline CDR1 is SGHNT and CDR2 is YYREEE (reference sequence). V was pared by 4 bases and J by 1 base, with 4 bases of the junction left unmatched. The CDR3 DNA reads as TGTGCCAGCAGCGTGCGACTAGCGGGGGGCACAGATACGCAGTATTTT. Translated, it gives CASSVRLAGGTDTQYF.

The rearrangement uses TRBV18 and TRBJ2-3; possible D gene TRBD2, 6 bases. Germline V lookup: CDR1 KGHSH, CDR2 LQKENI. V lost 2 bases and J lost 2, with 14 bases in between. This CDR3 contains 16 residues. The CDR3 spells CASSPVGGDPTDTQYF. For the CDR3, the DNA is TGTGCCAGCTCACCAGTCGGAGGGGACCCCACAGATACGCAGTATTTT.

This clone was detected once. V usage is TRBV27 and J usage is TRBJ2-3; TRBD2 agrees at 8 bases. The CDR3 covers 15 residues. Trimming at V came to 3 bases and at J to 6 bases, leaving 8 bases not matched to a gene. The germline V gene encodes CDR1 MNHEY and CDR2 SMNVEV (reference sequence). The CDR3 sequence is CASSFLAGGADTQYF. The CDR3 nucleotides are TGTGCCAGCAGTTTTCTTGCGGGAGGCGCTGATACGCAGTATTTT.

V usage is TRBV13 and J usage is TRBJ2-4; a possible D gene is TRBD1 (5 bases). In germline, CDR1 is PRHDT, CDR2 FYEKMQ (reference sequence). V lost 5 bases and J lost 7, with 15 bases in between. The CDR3 consists of 14 residues. The CDR3 sequence: CASSPQGSRNIQYF. The CDR3 bases are TGTGCCAGCAGCCCTCAGGGTTCTCGGAACATTCAGTACTTC.

The rearrangement joins TRBV9 to TRBJ2-7; D may correspond to TRBD1 or TRBD2 (6 bases each). Trimming took 4 bases from V and 2 from J, leaving 10 bases between them. Germline CDR1 is SGDLS and CDR2 is YYNGEE. The CDR3 contains 13 residues. The CDR3 loop reads CASSPGGPYEQYF. The CDR3 DNA sequence: TGTGCCAGCAGCCCCGGGGGCCCCTACGAGCAGTACTTC.

The chain is built from TRBV7-9 and TRBJ1-5, with D perhaps TRBD1 (5 bases). Trimming shortened V by 5 bases and J by 1 base, and 12 bases separated the two germline ends. The CDR3 runs 15 residues. CDR1 and CDR2 (germline): SEHNR, FQNEAQ (reference sequence). The CDR3 bases are TGTGCCAGCAGCGACAGCGCGGTGAGCAATCAGCCCCAGCATTTT. Protein: CASSDSAVSNQPQHF.

CDR3 protein: CASSFFRDRGNRDEQFF. CDR3 bases: TGTGCCAGCAGCTTCTTCCGGGACAGGGGAAATAGGGATGAGCAGTTCTTC. V and J are TRBV5-6 and TRBJ2-1; 10 positions match TRBD1. CDR1 is SGHDT, CDR2 YYEEEE, per germline. Trimming at V came to 2 bases and at J to 8 bases, leaving 13 bases not matched to a gene. There are 17 residues in the CDR3.

This chain links TRBV11-2 with TRBJ2-3; D remains ambiguous. This CDR3 contains 14 residues. V lost 4 bases to trimming and J lost 2 bases, with 10 bases between them. Germline values: CDR1 SGHAT, CDR2 FQNNGV. The CDR3 here is CASSSDPYTDTQYF. The DNA for the CDR3 is TGTGCCAGCAGCTCGGACCCCTACACAGATACGCAGTATTTT.

This clone was picked up one time. The V call is TRBV6-5, the J call TRBJ1-5; 9 bases map to TRBD1. The CDR3 has 16 amino acids. Germline V lookup: CDR1 MNHEY, CDR2 SVGAGI. The ends lost 4 bases at V and 1 base at J; junction bases unmatched: 5. The CDR3: CASSSIGTGSNQPQHF. CDR3 in DNA: TGTGCCAGCAGTTCCATAGGGACAGGGAGCAATCAGCCCCAGCATTTT.

The chain recombines TRBV6-2 or TRBV6-3 with TRBJ2-6; D unresolved. The CDR3 contains 13 residues. Germline V gives CDR1 MNHEY, CDR2 SVGEGT. Trimming took 5 bases from V and 4 from J, leaving 6 bases between them. CDR3 amino acids: CASSPPGANVLTF. DNA of the CDR3: TGTGCCAGCAGTCCCCCCGGGGCCAACGTCCTGACTTTC.